This T cell receptor beta chain originates from a study of response to subunit inactivated influenza vaccine. Notes on the study in general: T cells newly recruited by each seasonal influenza vaccination are few, the authors suggested.

The length of the CDR3 is 13 residues. Germline V gene lookup returns CDR1 SQVTM and CDR2 ANQGSEA. Trimming removed 4 bases from V and 2 bases from J; junction bases left unmatched: 0. Each CDR3 protein is one row after TCRdb ran MiXCR on the RT-PCR reads. The data contain 650,000 to 800,000 distinct CDR3 sequences, 14% of them seen just once; the ten biggest clones take up less than 7%. Comment on this clonotype: What it recognizes is unknown.

The V and J genes are TRBV29-1 and TRBJ2-3; 10 bases fit TRBD1. This clonotype was obtained from a man in his forties or fifties who received an inactivated influenza vaccine. Source: PBMCs from blood, taken around 15 days before vaccination. CDR3 DNA: TGCAGCGTTGGACAGGGGGCCACAGATACGCAGTATTTT. Amino acids: CSVGQGATDTQYF.